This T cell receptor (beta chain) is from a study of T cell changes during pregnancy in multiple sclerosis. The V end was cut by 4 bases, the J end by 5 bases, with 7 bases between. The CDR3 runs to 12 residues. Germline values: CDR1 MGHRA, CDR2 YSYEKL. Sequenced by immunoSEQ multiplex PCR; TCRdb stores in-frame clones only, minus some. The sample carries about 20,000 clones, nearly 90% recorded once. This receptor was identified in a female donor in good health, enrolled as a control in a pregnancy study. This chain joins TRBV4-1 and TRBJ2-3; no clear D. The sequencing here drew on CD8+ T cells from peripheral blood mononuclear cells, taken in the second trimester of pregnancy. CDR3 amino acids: CASSPVGDTQYF. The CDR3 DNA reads TGCGCCAGCAGCCCGGTTGGAGATACGCAGTATTTT.